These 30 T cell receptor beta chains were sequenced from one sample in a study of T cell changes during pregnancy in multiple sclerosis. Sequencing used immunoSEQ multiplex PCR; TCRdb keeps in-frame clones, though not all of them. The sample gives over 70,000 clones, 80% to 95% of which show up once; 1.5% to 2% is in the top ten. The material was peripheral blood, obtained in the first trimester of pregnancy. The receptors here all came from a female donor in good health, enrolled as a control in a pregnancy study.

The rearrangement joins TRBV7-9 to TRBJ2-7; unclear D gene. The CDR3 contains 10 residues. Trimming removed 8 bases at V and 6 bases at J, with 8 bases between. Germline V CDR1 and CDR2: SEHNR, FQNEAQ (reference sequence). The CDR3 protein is CASSSGEQYF. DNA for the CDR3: TGTGCCAGCTCGTCGGGCGAGCAGTACTTC.

DNA of the CDR3: TGTGCCAGCAGCGCATACCGGGACAGGGATAGGATAGGCTTTGGCTACACCTTC. Translation gives CASSAYRDRDRIGFGYTF. The chain couples TRBV5-6 to TRBJ1-2; 9 bases are shared with TRBD1. The ends lost 4 bases at V and 7 bases at J; junction bases unmatched: 20. Germline CDR1 and CDR2: SGHDT and YYEEEE. The CDR3 is made up of 18 amino acids.

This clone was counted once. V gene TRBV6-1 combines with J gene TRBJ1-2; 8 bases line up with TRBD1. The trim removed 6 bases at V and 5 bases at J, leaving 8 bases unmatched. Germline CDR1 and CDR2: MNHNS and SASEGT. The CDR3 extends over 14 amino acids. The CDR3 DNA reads TGTGCCAGCAGCGCGCAGGGGGCTGGGTATGGCTACACCTTC. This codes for CASSAQGAGYGYTF.

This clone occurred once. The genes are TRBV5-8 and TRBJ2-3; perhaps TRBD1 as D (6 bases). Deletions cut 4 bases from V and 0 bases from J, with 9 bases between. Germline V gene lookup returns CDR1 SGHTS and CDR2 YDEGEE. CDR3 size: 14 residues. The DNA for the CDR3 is TGTGCCAGCAGCACGGACAGTAGCACAGATACGCAGTATTTT. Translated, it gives CASSTDSSTDTQYF.

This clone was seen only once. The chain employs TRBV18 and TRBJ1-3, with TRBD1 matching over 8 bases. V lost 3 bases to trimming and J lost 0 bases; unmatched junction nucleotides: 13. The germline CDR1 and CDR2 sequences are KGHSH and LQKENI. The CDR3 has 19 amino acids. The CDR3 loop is CASSPIGQGQFNSGNTIYF. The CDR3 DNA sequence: TGTGCCAGCTCACCGATCGGACAGGGCCAGTTTAACTCTGGAAACACCATATATTTT. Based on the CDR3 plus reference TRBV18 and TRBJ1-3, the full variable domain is NAGVMQNPRHLVRRRGQEARLRCSPMKGHSHVYWYRQLPEEGLKFMVYLQKENIIDESGMPKERFSAEFPKEGPSILRIQQVVRGDSAAYFCASSPIGQGQFNSGNTIYFGEGSWLTVV.

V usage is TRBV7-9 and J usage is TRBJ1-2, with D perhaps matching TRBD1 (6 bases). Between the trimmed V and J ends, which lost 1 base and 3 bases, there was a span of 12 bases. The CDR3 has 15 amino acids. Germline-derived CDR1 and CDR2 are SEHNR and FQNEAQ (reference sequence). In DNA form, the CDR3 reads TGTGCCAGCAGCTTAGTGGGCAGGGGTGACTATGGCTACACCTTC. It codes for CASSLVGRGDYGYTF.

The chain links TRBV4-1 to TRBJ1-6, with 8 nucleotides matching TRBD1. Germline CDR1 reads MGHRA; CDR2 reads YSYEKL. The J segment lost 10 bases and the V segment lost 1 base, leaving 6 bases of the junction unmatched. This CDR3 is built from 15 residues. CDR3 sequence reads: CASSQGQGLRSPLHF. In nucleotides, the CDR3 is TGCGCCAGCAGCCAAGGACAGGGGTTGAGGTCACCCCTCCACTTT.

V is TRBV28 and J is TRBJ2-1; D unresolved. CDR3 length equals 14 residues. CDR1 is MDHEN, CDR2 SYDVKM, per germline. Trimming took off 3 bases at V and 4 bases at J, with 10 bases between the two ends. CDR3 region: CASSLATVYNEQFF. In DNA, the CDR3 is TGTGCCAGCAGTTTGGCCACCGTATACAATGAGCAGTTCTTC.

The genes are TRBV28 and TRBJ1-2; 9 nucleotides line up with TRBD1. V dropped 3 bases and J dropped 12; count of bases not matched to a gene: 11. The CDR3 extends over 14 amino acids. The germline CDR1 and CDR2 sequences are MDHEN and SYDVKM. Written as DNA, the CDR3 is TGTGCCAGCAGTTTTCTGGACAGGGGAGAGGGGGACACCTTC. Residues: CASSFLDRGEGDTF.

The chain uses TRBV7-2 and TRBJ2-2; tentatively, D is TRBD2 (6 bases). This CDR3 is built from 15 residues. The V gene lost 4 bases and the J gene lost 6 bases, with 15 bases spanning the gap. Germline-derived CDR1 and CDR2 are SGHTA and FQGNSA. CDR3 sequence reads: CASSSTWRAPGELFF. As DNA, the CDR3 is TGTGCCAGCAGCTCCACCTGGAGGGCGCCCGGGGAGCTGTTTTTT.

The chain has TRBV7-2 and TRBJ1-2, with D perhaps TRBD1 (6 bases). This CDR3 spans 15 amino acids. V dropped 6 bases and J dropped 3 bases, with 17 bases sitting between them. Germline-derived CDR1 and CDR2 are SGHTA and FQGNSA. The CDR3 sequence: CASRAGQTADYGYTF. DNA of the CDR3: TGTGCCAGCAGAGCGGGACAAACAGCGGACTATGGCTACACCTTC.

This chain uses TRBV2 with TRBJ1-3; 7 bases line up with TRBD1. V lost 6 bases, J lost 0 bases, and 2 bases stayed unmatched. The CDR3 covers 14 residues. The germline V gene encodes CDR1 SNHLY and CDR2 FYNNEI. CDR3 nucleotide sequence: TGTGCCAGCAGGGGACAGCCCTCTGGAAACACCATATATTTT. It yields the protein CASRGQPSGNTIYF.

For the CDR3, the DNA is TGTGCCAGCAGGGCAGGCCCGGGACAGGCGGGGACGGATGAGCAGTTCTTC. Translating it yields CASRAGPGQAGTDEQFF. The genes are TRBV25-1 and TRBJ2-1; the match to TRBD1 covers 8 bases. The V gene's germline CDR1 is MGHDK and CDR2 SYGVNS. The CDR3 loop spans 17 amino acids. J lost 8 bases, V lost 6 bases, and 18 bases had no gene match.

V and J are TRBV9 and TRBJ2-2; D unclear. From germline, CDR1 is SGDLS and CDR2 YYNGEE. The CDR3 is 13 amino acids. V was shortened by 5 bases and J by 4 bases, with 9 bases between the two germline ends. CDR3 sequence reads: CASSRLFTGELFF. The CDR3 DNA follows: TGTGCCAGCAGTCGACTCTTCACCGGGGAGCTGTTTTTT.

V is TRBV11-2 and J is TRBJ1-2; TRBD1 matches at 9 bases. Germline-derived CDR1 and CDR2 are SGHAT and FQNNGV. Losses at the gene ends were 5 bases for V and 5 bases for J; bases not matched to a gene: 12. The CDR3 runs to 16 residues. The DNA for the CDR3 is TGTGCCAGCAGCCCCCCGGGGACAGGGACTCCGTATGGCTACACCTTC. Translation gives CASSPPGTGTPYGYTF. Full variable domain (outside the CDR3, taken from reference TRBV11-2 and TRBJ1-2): EAGVAQSPRYKIIEKRQSVAFWCNPISGHATLYWYQQILGQGPKLLIQFQNNGVVDDSQLPKDRFSAERLKGVDSTLKIQPAKLEDSAVYLCASSPPGTGTPYGYTFGSGTRLTVV.

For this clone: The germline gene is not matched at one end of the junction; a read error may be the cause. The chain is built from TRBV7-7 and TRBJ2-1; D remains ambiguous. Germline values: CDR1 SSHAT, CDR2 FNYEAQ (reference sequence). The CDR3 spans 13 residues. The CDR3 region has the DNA TGTGCTAGCAGCCTAGGGCGGTACAATGAGCAGTTCTTC. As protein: CASSLGRYNEQFF.

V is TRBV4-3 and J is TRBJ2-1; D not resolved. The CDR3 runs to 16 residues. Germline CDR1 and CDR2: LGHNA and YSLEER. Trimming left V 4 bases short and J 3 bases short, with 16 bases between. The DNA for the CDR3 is TGCGCCAGCAGCCCCCGCGGAACGATTAGCTACAATGAGCAGTTCTTC. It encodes CASSPRGTISYNEQFF.

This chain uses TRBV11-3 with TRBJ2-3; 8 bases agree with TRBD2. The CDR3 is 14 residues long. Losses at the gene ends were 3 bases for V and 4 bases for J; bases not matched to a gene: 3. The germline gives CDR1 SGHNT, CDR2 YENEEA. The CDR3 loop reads CASSFGLASDTQYF. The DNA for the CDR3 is TGTGCCAGCAGCTTTGGACTAGCTTCAGATACGCAGTATTTT.

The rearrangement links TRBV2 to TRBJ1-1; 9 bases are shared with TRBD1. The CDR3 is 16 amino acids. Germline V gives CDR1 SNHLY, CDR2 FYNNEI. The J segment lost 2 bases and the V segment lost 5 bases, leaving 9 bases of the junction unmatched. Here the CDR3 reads CASSLQGAQLNTEAFF. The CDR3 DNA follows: TGTGCCAGCAGTTTACAGGGGGCGCAGCTTAACACTGAAGCTTTCTTT.

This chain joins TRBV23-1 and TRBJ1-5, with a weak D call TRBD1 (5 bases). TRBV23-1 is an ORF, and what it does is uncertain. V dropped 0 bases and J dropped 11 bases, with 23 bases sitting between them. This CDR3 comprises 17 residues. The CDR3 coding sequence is TGCGCCAGCAGTCAATCTACAGGCGGGGCCACCAACAAGACCCAGCATTTT. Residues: CASSQSTGGATNKTQHF.

The CDR3 sequence is CASSEPPRVGWEETQYF. CDR3 nucleotide sequence: TGTGCCAGCAGTGAACCCCCGAGGGTGGGGTGGGAAGAGACCCAGTACTTC. The V call is TRBV6-1, the J call TRBJ2-5, with D perhaps matching TRBD2 (5 bases). The ends were cut back, 2 bases at V and 3 bases at J, with 19 bases in the middle. The CDR3 has 17 residues. The germline V gene encodes CDR1 MNHNS and CDR2 SASEGT.

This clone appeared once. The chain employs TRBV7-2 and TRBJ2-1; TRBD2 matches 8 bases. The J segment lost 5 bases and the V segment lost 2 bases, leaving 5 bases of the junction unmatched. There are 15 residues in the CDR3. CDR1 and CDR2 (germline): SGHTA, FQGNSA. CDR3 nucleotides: TGTGCCAGCAGCTTAATGGTAGCGGGGAACAATGAGCAGTTCTTC. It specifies CASSLMVAGNNEQFF.

The DNA of the CDR3 is TGTGCCTGCTTAGAGGAAAAACTGTTTTTT. Residues: CACLEEKLFF. The V call is TRBV30, the J call TRBJ1-4; D is ambiguous. This CDR3 spans 10 amino acids. Trimming took off 6 bases at V and 8 bases at J, with 7 bases between the two ends. Germline-derived CDR1 and CDR2 are GTSNPN and SVGIG (reference sequence). The variable domain in full, with the rest retrieved from reference TRBV30 and TRBJ1-4, is SQTIHQWPATLVQPVGSPLSLECTVEGTSNPNLYWYRQAAGRGLQLLFYSVGIGQISSEVPQNLSASRPQDRQFILSSKKLLLSDSGFYLCACLEEKLFFGSGTQLSVL.

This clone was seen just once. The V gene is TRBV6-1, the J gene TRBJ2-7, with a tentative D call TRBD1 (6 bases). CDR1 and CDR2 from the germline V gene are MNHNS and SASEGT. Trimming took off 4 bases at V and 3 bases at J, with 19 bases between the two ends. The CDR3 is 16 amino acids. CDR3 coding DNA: TGTGCCAGCAGTGCATTCCGGGACAATAAAAACTACGAGCAGTACTTC. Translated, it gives CASSAFRDNKNYEQYF.

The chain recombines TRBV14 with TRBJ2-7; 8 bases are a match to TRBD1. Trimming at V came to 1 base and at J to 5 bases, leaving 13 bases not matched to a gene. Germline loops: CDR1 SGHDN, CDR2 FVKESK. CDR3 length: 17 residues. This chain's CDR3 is CASSQGVDRGGVHEQYF. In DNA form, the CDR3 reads TGTGCCAGCAGCCAAGGAGTAGACAGGGGCGGCGTCCACGAGCAGTACTTC.

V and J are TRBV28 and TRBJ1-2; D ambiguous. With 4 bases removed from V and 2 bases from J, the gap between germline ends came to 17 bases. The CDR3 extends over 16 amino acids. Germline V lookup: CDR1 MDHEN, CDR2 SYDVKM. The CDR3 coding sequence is TGTGCCAGCAGTTCCGATCCGCGGGCCCGGAACTATGGCTACACCTTC. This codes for CASSSDPRARNYGYTF.

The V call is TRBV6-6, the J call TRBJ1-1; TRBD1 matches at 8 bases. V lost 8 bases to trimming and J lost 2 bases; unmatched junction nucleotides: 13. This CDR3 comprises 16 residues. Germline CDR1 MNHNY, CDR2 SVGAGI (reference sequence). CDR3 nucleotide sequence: TGTGCCAGCTGCGACCCTCGGGACAGGTTAAACACTGAAGCTTTCTTT. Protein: CASCDPRDRLNTEAFF.

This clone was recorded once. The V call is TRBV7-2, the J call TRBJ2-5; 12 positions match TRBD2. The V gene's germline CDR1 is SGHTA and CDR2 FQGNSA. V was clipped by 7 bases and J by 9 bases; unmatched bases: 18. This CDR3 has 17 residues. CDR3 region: CASIPPGLAGGVGAQYF. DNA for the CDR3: TGTGCCAGCATCCCCCCGGGACTAGCGGGCGGTGTAGGGGCCCAGTACTTC.

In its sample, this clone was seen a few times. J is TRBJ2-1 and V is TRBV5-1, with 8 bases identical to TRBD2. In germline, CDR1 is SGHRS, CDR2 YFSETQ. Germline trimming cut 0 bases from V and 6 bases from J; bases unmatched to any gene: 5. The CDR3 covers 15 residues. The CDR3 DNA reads TGCGCCAGCAGCTTGGCGGGGGGGCAAGGCAATGAGCAGTTCTTC. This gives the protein CASSLAGGQGNEQFF.

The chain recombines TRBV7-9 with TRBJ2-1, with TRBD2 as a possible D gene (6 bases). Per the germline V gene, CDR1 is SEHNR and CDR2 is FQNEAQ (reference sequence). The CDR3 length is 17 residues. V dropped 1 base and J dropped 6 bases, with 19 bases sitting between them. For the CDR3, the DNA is TGTGCCAGCAGCTTAGGCTCTCCGCTCTTGGGGGGCAATGAGCAGTTCTTC. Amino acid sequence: CASSLGSPLLGGNEQFF. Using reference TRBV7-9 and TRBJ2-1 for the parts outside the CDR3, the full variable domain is DTGVSQNPRHKITKRGQNVTFRCDPISEHNRLYWYRQTLGQGPEFLTYFQNEAQLEKSRLLSDRFSAERPKGSFSTLEIQRTEQGDSAMYLCASSLGSPLLGGNEQFFGPGTRLTVL.